The sequence of this T cell receptor beta chain was determined in a study of T cells in women clearing cervical HPV infection. The method was immunoSEQ multiplex PCR; TCRdb's version includes in-frame clones alone and lacks a portion of them. In all, the sample yields about 46,000 clones. The CDR3 is made up of 14 amino acids. Germline V gene sequence: CDR1 KGHSH, CDR2 LQKENI. V lost 4 bases to trimming and J lost 5 bases, with 14 bases between them. About this clone itself: The read is 3 residues too short to cover the CDR3 end, so that end is filled in from the germline J gene.

The source of this sequence is a woman aged 18 to 69 with a cervical HPV16 infection that either progressed to CIN3+ or cleared (not recorded which). Sequenced sample: blood buffy coat. V gene TRBV18 combines with J gene TRBJ2-5; D is unresolved. The CDR3 is CASSRPPVEETQYF. The covered CDR3 bases are TGTGCCAGCTCACGGCCACCCGTTGAGGAGACC.